This T cell receptor beta chain was recovered during a study of CD8 T cells in ankylosing spondylitis. Making the TCR beta libraries involved quantitative 5'-RACE with molecular barcodes. TCRdb ran MiXCR on the 5' RACE reads and lists one entry per CDR3 protein. The table includes under 850,000 distinct CDR3 sequences, roughly 19% detected once. This clonotype turned up a few times. Its specificity is unknown. The length of the CDR3 is 15 residues. Trimming took 4 bases from V and 5 from J; bases not matched to a gene: 9. Germline V CDR1 and CDR2: LGHNA, YSLEER. The study, taken as a whole, reports: Disease-linked clones had a CD8+ phenotype and relatively low frequency in peripheral blood. Reactive arthritis synovial fluid and blood previously showed some of these motif variants. Within matched ankylosing spondylitis synovial fluid, disease-linked clones were reportedly significantly enriched. Typical of ankylosing spondylitis blood, it appeared, was a TCR beta motif of roughly eight highly homologous variants.

The sequenced sample consisted of blood, either unsorted or a sorted T cell fraction (not recorded which). This sequence joins TRBV4-3 and TRBJ2-5; TRBD1 matches 8 bases. This receptor was obtained from a male donor with ankylosing spondylitis. The CDR3 is CASSLQQGGEETQYF. The CDR3 DNA sequence: TGCGCCAGCAGCCTTCAACAGGGGGGAGAGGAGACCCAGTACTTC.